This TCR beta chain stems from a study of blood T cell repertoires in COVID-19. Whole-study context: The samples span acute and convalescent COVID-19 from the United States, Italy and Spain.

Per the authors' pipeline: It was from reference gene primer amplification that nucleated cell counts were estimated. The repertoire was sequenced with immunoSEQ multiplex PCR; TCRdb's copy has only in-frame clones and lacks some. V, J and clone size are those of that table, while D and trimming were read from the DNA. The table includes roughly 220,000 clones, around four fifths detected once. This TCR derives from a man aged 40-55 years who had recovered from COVID-19. The sequenced material came from PBMCs or T cells enriched from blood (not recorded which).

The CDR3 region has the DNA TGTGCCTGGAGTGGAAGTTTTGGGACAGACCAGCATTTT. Encoded protein: CAWSGSFGTDQHF. The chain recombines TRBV30 with TRBJ1-5; 7 nucleotides match TRBD1. CDR1 and CDR2 (germline): GTSNPN, SVGIG (reference sequence). The junction had 9 bases not matched to a gene; V was cut back by 1 base and J by 12 bases. This CDR3 contains 13 residues.